This T cell receptor (beta chain) emerged from a study of blood T cell repertoires in COVID-19. Study-level information: The United States, Italy and Spain supplied acute and convalescent COVID-19 samples. In each case, the material was cDNA or gDNA derived from T cells, B-cell-depleted T cells, or PBMCs.

Methods used by the authors: How many nucleated cells were present was estimated from reference gene primer amplification. Produced via immunoSEQ multiplex PCR; TCRdb's table is partial and in-frame only. Clonal size and the V and J genes are those of that table, whereas D and trimming came from the DNA. This sample has roughly 180,000 clones, with roughly 88% found just once. The source of this sequence is a woman aged 40 to 50 with COVID-19, enrolled during active disease. The sequencing sample was made of peripheral blood.

The CDR3 sequence: CASRAQGAIEQFF. Written as DNA, the CDR3 is TGTGCCAGTAGGGCACAGGGGGCGATTGAGCAGTTCTTC. This chain joins TRBV19 and TRBJ2-1; 9 bases align to TRBD1. This CDR3 has 13 amino acids. The junction had 6 bases not matched to a gene; V was cut back by 6 bases and J by 9 bases. Germline lookup yields CDR1 LNHDA and CDR2 SQIVND (reference sequence).